This TCR beta chain was sequenced for a study of T cell responses to AZD1222 COVID-19 vaccine. Overall study results and limits: Every sample of the repertoires postdated the peak T cell response. Clonal diversity was possibly underestimated, and white British individuals and females predominated among donors. Spike-specific TCR breadth and depth grew following two AZD1222 doses.

Generated by immunoSEQ multiplex PCR, the TCRdb table keeps only in-frame clones and is missing some. Of under 85,000 clones in the sample, roughly 90% were seen once. Notes on this clone: Its antigen is not known.

The TCR was taken from an adult in good health. Sequencing was performed on peripheral blood, taken on day 0 of AZD1222 vaccination.

The CDR3 reads CASNNRVRRTEAFF. For the CDR3, the DNA is TGTGCCAGCAACAACAGGGTGCGGAGGACTGAAGCTTTCTTT. V is TRBV6-5 and J is TRBJ1-1; a possible D gene is TRBD1 (6 bases). CDR1 and CDR2 (germline): MNHEY, SVGAGI. The length of the CDR3 is 14 residues. The V end was cut by 7 bases, the J end by 5 bases, with 17 bases between.